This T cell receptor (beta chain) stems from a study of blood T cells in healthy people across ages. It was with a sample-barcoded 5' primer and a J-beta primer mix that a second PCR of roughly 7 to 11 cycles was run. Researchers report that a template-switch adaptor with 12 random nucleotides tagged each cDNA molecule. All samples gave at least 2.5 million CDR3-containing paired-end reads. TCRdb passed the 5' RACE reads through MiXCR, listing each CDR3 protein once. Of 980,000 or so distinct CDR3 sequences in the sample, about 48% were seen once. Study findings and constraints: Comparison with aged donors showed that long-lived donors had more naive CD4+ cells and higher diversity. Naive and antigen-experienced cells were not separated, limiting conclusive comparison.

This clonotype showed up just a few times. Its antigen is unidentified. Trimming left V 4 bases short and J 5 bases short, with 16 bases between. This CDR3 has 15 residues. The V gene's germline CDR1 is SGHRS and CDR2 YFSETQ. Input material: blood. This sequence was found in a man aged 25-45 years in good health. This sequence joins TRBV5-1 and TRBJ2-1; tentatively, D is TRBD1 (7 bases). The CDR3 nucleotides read TGCGCCAGCAGCGATCAGGGGGGACTTAACAATGAGCAGTTCTTC. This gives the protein CASSDQGGLNNEQFF.